The rows below give T cell receptor beta chains drawn from one sample of a study of somatic mutations in cytotoxic T cells in rheumatoid arthritis. Sequencing was performed with immunoSEQ multiplex PCR; in TCRdb, only in-frame clones are kept and a portion is missing. The sample records some 26,000 clones, 82% being singletons. The sequenced sample consisted of CD8+ T cells sorted from blood. Receptors were obtained from a man between 45 and 60 years old in good health. Each CDR3 is given with its conserved first and last residue. Fields, in order: clone size, D gene, V gene, J gene, CDR3 DNA, CDR3 protein. The D gene is left open where the match is weak. Size tells how often a clone was seen (once, few, many) or the class of an expanded clone, and some rows leave it out.

.	.	TRBV7-9	TRBJ2-6	TGTGCCAGCAGCCTCGGACAGGGGGCCAACGTCCTGACTTTC	CASSLGQGANVLTF
.	.	TRBV25-1	TRBJ2-7	TGTGCCAGCAGTGCCCCCAGGGGCGAGCAGTACTTC	CASSAPRGEQYF
.	.	TRBV7-9	TRBJ2-1	TGTGCCAGCAGCTCACCGGGTAGCGCGAGCTCCTACAATGAGCAGTTCTTC	CASSSPGSASSYNEQFF
once	.	TRBV5-6	TRBJ2-7	TGTGCCAGCAGCTCGATGACACTGATAGACTACGAGCAGTACTTC	CASSSMTLIDYEQYF
.	TRBD1	TRBV2	TRBJ1-2	TGTGCCAGCAGTGAAGTTTTGAGGGACAGGGCAAACGGCTACACCTTC	CASSEVLRDRANGYTF
.	.	TRBV5-1	TRBJ2-1	TGCGCCAGCAGCCCTTGGGAGTTGGGGGCGAGGTATGAGCAGTTCTTC	CASSPWELGARYEQFF
few	.	TRBV5-6	TRBJ1-5	TGTGCCAGCAGCACTGGGAGCAATCAGCCCCAGCATTTT	CASSTGSNQPQHF
.	.	TRBV4-2	TRBJ2-7	TGTGCCAGCAGCCAAAAGAGGGGGGGGAGTGCCTACGAGCAGTACTTC	CASSQKRGGSAYEQYF
.	.	TRBV6-6	TRBJ2-7	TGTGCCAGCAGTTATCCGAGGCAGGGGTTCTTCGAGCAGTACTTC	CASSYPRQGFFEQYF
.	TRBD2	TRBV7-2	TRBJ2-7	TGTGCCAGCAGCTTGCTAGCGGGAGTCGGCTACGAGCAGTACTTC	CASSLLAGVGYEQYF
.	.	TRBV13	TRBJ2-5	TGTGCCAGCAGCTCCCCCCCAGACCAAGAGACCCAGTACTTC	CASSSPPDQETQYF
few	TRBD1	TRBV4-1	TRBJ1-2	TGCGCCAGCAGCGAAGGGACAGGGAACTATGGCTACACCTTC	CASSEGTGNYGYTF
.	TRBD2	TRBV9	TRBJ2-1	TGTGCCAGCAGCGGTGGGGGTGGGACTAGCGGGAGGAGGTACAATGAGCAGTTCTTC	CASSGGGGTSGRRYNEQFF
.	.	TRBV21-1	TRBJ1-1	TGTGCCAGCAGCGCCGGGGACCGGGAGAACACTGAAGCTTTCTTT	CASSAGDRENTEAFF
.	.	TRBV29-1	TRBJ2-1	TGCAGCGTTGAAAGGACTAACTACAATGAGCAGTTCTTC	CSVERTNYNEQFF
once	TRBD2	TRBV5-1	TRBJ2-1	TGCGCCAGCAGCTTGGAGGGACTAGCGGGAGTAGAGCAGTTCTTC	CASSLEGLAGVEQFF
.	.	TRBV27	TRBJ2-6	TGTGCCAGCAGTCACAGCATCTGGCTACAAAGTCGGGCCAACGTCCTGACTTTC	CASSHSIWLQSRANVLTF
.	TRBD1	TRBV7-9	TRBJ2-1	TGTGCCAGCAGCATACCGGGACAGGGTTTGTTCTTC	CASSIPGQGLFF
.	.	TRBV2	TRBJ2-7	TGTGCCAGCAGTGATGGGGTTGGGCCCTACGAGCAGTACTTC	CASSDGVGPYEQYF
.	.	TRBV19	TRBJ1-1	TGTGCCAGTAGTACCGGGGAGATTCCGAATGAAGCTTTCTTT	CASSTGEIPNEAFF
.	.	TRBV29-1	TRBJ1-1	TGCAGCGGAAGCAGAATGAACACTGAAGCTTTCTTT	CSGSRMNTEAFF
once	TRBD1	TRBV10-3	TRBJ1-2	TGTGCCATCAGTGAGGGGTCGGGGACAGAGGGAGATTACACCTTC	CAISEGSGTEGDYTF
.	.	TRBV7-6	TRBJ2-1	TGTGCCAGCAGCACAACGGGAGGACAGGGCAATGAGCAGTTCTTC	CASSTTGGQGNEQFF
.	.	TRBV30	TRBJ2-1	TGTGCCTGCTCGATAGCGGTCTCCTACAATGAGCAGTTCTTC	CACSIAVSYNEQFF
.	TRBD2	TRBV11-2	TRBJ2-1	TGTGCCAGCAGCCCCACTAGCGGGACGGGATTCTTC	CASSPTSGTGFF
.	TRBD2	TRBV27	TRBJ2-7	TGTGCCAGCAGTTATTCTAGCGGGATTACCTCCTACGAGCAGTACTTC	CASSYSSGITSYEQYF
.	.	TRBV4-2	TRBJ2-7	TGTGCCAGCAGCCAGGAGGGGACGGTGACCTACGAGCAGTACTTC	CASSQEGTVTYEQYF
.	.	TRBV11-2	TRBJ2-7	TGTGCCAGCAGCTCACGTCGTGGGGCAGCTTACGAGCAGTACTTC	CASSSRRGAAYEQYF
.	.	TRBV11-2	TRBJ2-2	TGTGCCAGCAGCTTTGGAGGGACACCTATCACCGGGGAGCTGTTTTTT	CASSFGGTPITGELFF
.	.	TRBV11-2	TRBJ1-1	TGTGCCAGCAGCCGGGGGCATACTGAAGCTTTCTTT	CASSRGHTEAFF
.	.	TRBV29-1	TRBJ1-2	TGCAGCGTTGTCTCGCAGTTTAACTATGGCTACACCTTC	CSVVSQFNYGYTF
.	.	TRBV9	TRBJ1-1	TGTGCCAGCACCCCAACAGGTGGGGTTGAAGCTTTCTTT	CASTPTGGVEAFF
once	.	TRBV5-1	TRBJ2-1	TGCGCCAGCAGCTTGTTTAGCGGAGGTACCTACAATGAGCAGTTCTTC	CASSLFSGGTYNEQFF
.	TRBD2	TRBV13	TRBJ2-7	TGTGCCAGCAGCCGCGGGACTAGCAACTACGAGCAGTACTTC	CASSRGTSNYEQYF
.	TRBD1	TRBV4-1	TRBJ1-4	TGCGCCAGCAGCCAAGTGGGACAGGCTAATGAAAAACTGTTTTTT	CASSQVGQANEKLFF
.	.	TRBV4-1	TRBJ2-7	TGCGCCAGCAGCCAAGAATCCAGCGACTCCTACGAGCAGTACTTC	CASSQESSDSYEQYF
.	.	TRBV7-2	TRBJ2-5	TGTGCCAGCAGCTTAAATTTTCGTGAGACCCAGTACTTC	CASSLNFRETQYF
.	.	TRBV4-1	TRBJ1-2	TGCGCCAGCAGCCAAGGGAGGTTCGAGAAGGCTGGGGGCTACACCTTC	CASSQGRFEKAGGYTF
.	TRBD1	TRBV11-3	TRBJ2-7	TGTGCCAGCAGCCGATATACGACAGGGGGATCCTCCTACGAGCAGTACTTC	CASSRYTTGGSSYEQYF
.	.	TRBV7-8	TRBJ2-1	TGTGCCAGCAGCTTATTCGCTAGAGTAGATGATGAGCAGTTCTTC	CASSLFARVDDEQFF
.	.	TRBV29-1	TRBJ2-7	TGCAGCGTTGCCGAAGGGGAATCCTACGAGCAGTACTTC	CSVAEGESYEQYF
.	.	TRBV5-1	TRBJ2-3	TGCGCCAGCAGCTTAAGTAGCCCCACAGATACGCAGTATTTT	CASSLSSPTDTQYF
.	TRBD1	TRBV5-5	TRBJ2-3	TGTGCCAGCAGCCCCTGGACAGGACCCACAGATACGCAGTATTTT	CASSPWTGPTDTQYF
.	.	TRBV9	TRBJ1-1	TGTGCCAGCAGCCCCTTTGGGGGTGGGGACGCTGAAGCTTTCTTT	CASSPFGGGDAEAFF
once	TRBD1	TRBV6-1	TRBJ2-7	TGTGCCAGCAGTGAAGTTATCTGGGACAGAACCTACGAGCAGTACTTC	CASSEVIWDRTYEQYF
.	TRBD2	TRBV7-6	TRBJ2-7	TGTGCCAGCAGCCCTGGTTCTAGCGGGAGCTCCTACGAGCAGTACTTC	CASSPGSSGSSYEQYF
.	.	TRBV5-4	TRBJ2-2	TGTGCCAGCAGCTTTACGGACATATCAGGGGAGCTGTTTTTT	CASSFTDISGELFF
.	.	TRBV6-4	TRBJ1-1	TGTGCCAGCAGTGAGGTGATGAACACTGAAGCTTTCTTT	CASSEVMNTEAFF
.	TRBD1	TRBV30	TRBJ2-7	TGTGCCTGGGGTGTACAGGGGCGCGAGCAGTACTTC	CAWGVQGREQYF
.	.	TRBV5-6	TRBJ1-5	TGTGCCAGCAGCTTTTGGGGTCGCAATCAGCCCCAGCATTTT	CASSFWGRNQPQHF
.	TRBD2	TRBV7-9	TRBJ2-1	TGTGCCAGCAGCTTAGTTACCGGGAGGGCCAGAGATGAGCAGTTCTTC	CASSLVTGRARDEQFF